This note documents a single TCR beta chain sequence. Its antigen is not yet known. A much larger clone sits a single nucleotide away, making a read error possible. The sample belongs to a study of response to subunit inactivated influenza vaccine (dated by TCRdb to the late 2010s). In the study overall: Deep quantitative T cell receptor repertoire profiling was used in the study to track responses to a trivalent subunit inactivated influenza vaccine. Results the study describes overall, beyond this receptor: It was suggested by the authors that each seasonal influenza vaccination may recruit only a limited number of new T cells.

The CDR3 spans 14 residues, from the cysteine through the phenylalanine. Kept here is only the CDR3 DNA, which spans 42 bases and is read in frame from base 1. The V end gives up 6 bases and the J end 3 bases, leaving 5 bases in the junction not matched to a gene. Via the germline V gene, CDR1 is MNHNS and CDR2 SASEGT. Receptor amplification or capture employed RT-PCR. Data came from an Illumina HiSeq 2500. TCRdb reran the public reads through fastp at Q25 and MiXCR, keeping productive beta chains. Entries are consolidated by CDR3 protein sequence, retaining the most common genes and DNA. This sample has about half a million distinct CDR3 sequences in its table, and 7.6% of those were observed once. In total, the top ten clones hold 10% to 15% of the sample.

The V and J segments used are TRBV6-1 and TRBJ2-1, with TRBD2 matching 7 junction bases. Source: PBMCs from blood, taken around 25 months after vaccination. The clonotype comes from a man in his fifties or sixties who received an inactivated influenza vaccine. Donor details come from another sample of the same person, matched by shared clones. CDR3 loop: CASRQAGVYNEQFF. The DNA sequence follows: TGTGCCAGCAGGCAGGCGGGAGTCTACAATGAGCAGTTCTTC.